The 30 T cell receptor beta chains below all came from one sample that was sequenced in a study of blood T cell repertoires in COVID-19. Profiled with immunoSEQ multiplex PCR; TCRdb holds only in-frame clones, not every one. The sample shows roughly 15,000 clones, around 69% of them seen only once. The sample taken for sequencing was peripheral blood. The receptors were gathered from a boy between 2 and 10 years old with active or convalescent COVID-19.

Sample share makes this clone medium-sized. The chain uses TRBV7-9 and TRBJ2-7; 10 bases line up with TRBD2. After removal of 5 bases from V and 5 bases from J, the junction contained 6 bases not matched to a gene. CDR3 length equals 14 residues. Germline V gives CDR1 SEHNR, CDR2 FQNEAQ (reference sequence). CDR3 sequence (DNA): TGTGCCAGCAGCATATCACTAGCGGGGAACGAGCAGTACGTC. It encodes CASSISLAGNEQYV.

This clone turned up a few times. The rearrangement uses TRBV27 and TRBJ2-7; TRBD2 matches at 7 bases. V shed 8 bases and J 6 bases; nucleotides not matched to a gene: 4. The CDR3 loop spans 11 amino acids. Germline values: CDR1 MNHEY, CDR2 SMNVEV (reference sequence). In DNA form, the CDR3 reads TGTGCCAGCGGTGAGCGGGGCGAGCAGTACGTC. This sequence encodes CASGERGEQYV.

The V gene is TRBV23-1, the J gene TRBJ2-7; D possibly corresponds to TRBD2 (6 bases). TRBV23-1 is sorted into the ORF group, with uncertain function. CDR3 length: 13 amino acids. Trimming removed 10 bases at V and 2 bases at J, with 15 bases between. CDR3 DNA sequence: TGCGCCACCCTGGGGAGGCCAACCTACGAGCAGTACTTC. Protein sequence: CATLGRPTYEQYF.

This sequence joins TRBV6-5 and TRBJ1-2, with D possibly TRBD1 on 6 matching bases. Germline-derived CDR1 and CDR2 are MNHEY and SVGAGI. Trimming shortened V by 11 bases and J by 7 bases, and 17 bases separated the two germline ends. The CDR3 loop spans 12 amino acids. Here the CDR3 reads CAAMGQGGGYTF. Written as DNA, the CDR3 is TGTGCCGCCATGGGACAAGGGGGTGGCTACACCTTC.

A few counts support this clone. This chain links TRBV7-6 with TRBJ2-3, with 12 bases that match TRBD2. Unmatched junction bases numbered 9, after V lost 3 bases and J lost 2 bases. CDR1 SGHVS and CDR2 FNYEAQ come from the germline V gene. The CDR3 length is 18 residues. CDR3 coding DNA: TGTGCCAGCAGCTTTAAGGGACTAGCGGGTCATAACACAGATACGCAGTATTTT. Residues: CASSFKGLAGHNTDTQYF.

This clone was detected once. This sequence joins TRBV10-2 and TRBJ2-5; 8 nucleotides agree with TRBD2. The germline CDR1 and CDR2 sequences are WSHSY and SAAADI. This CDR3 has 16 amino acids. The J segment lost 3 bases and the V segment lost 2 bases, leaving 8 bases of the junction unmatched. The CDR3 coding sequence is TGCGCCAGCAGTGAGAAGGAGCGGGAGAGAGAAGAGACCCAGTACTTC. Translated: CASSEKEREREETQYF.

In this sample, this clone turned up a few times. The chain recombines TRBV30 with TRBJ2-5, with a tentative D call TRBD1 (5 bases). Looked up from germline, CDR1 is GTSNPN and CDR2 is SVGIG (reference sequence). V dropped 1 base and J dropped 10 bases, with 10 bases sitting between them. This CDR3 has 11 amino acids. CDR3 bases: TGTGCCTGGAGTGAGAGGACAATCCAGTACTTC. This codes for CAWSERTIQYF.

Written as DNA, the CDR3 is TGTGCCAGCCGAACCGGGACTAGCGTGACAGATACGCAGTATTTT. This encodes CASRTGTSVTDTQYF. The chain joins TRBV11-2 to TRBJ2-3, with 10 bases fitting TRBD2. Germline CDR1 and CDR2: SGHAT and FQNNGV. The CDR3 runs 15 residues. The trim removed 8 bases at V and 3 bases at J, leaving 8 bases unmatched. The full variable domain, in which reference TRBV11-2 and TRBJ2-3 provide the parts outside the CDR3, is EAGVAQSPRYKIIEKRQSVAFWCNPISGHATLYWYQQILGQGPKLLIQFQNNGVVDDSQLPKDRFSAERLKGVDSTLKIQPAKLEDSAVYLCASRTGTSVTDTQYFGPGTRLTVL.

This clone came up a few times. The rearrangement links TRBV4-1 to TRBJ1-5; TRBD1 matches at 9 bases. V trimming: 1 base; J trimming: 5 bases; junction bases outside the gene matches: 9. The CDR3 covers 17 residues. Per the germline V gene, CDR1 is MGHRA and CDR2 is YSYEKL. CDR3 loop: CASSQGPGQGFDQPQHF. As DNA, the CDR3 is TGCGCCAGCAGCCAAGGACCGGGACAGGGTTTCGATCAGCCCCAGCATTTT.

The chain employs TRBV6-5 and TRBJ2-4; 11 bases are a match to TRBD2. The CDR3 contains 14 residues. The ends lost 5 bases at V and 7 bases at J; junction bases unmatched: 4. The germline V gene has CDR1 MNHEY and CDR2 SVGAGI. The CDR3: CASSTGTSGNIQYF. The CDR3 DNA sequence: TGTGCCAGCAGTACCGGGACTAGCGGTAACATTCAGTACTTC.

This clone was detected a few times. J is TRBJ1-5 and V is TRBV4-1, with TRBD1 matching 9 bases. CDR3 length: 16 amino acids. After removal of 4 bases from V and 2 bases from J, the junction contained 6 bases not matched to a gene. The germline V gene encodes CDR1 MGHRA and CDR2 YSYEKL. CDR3 region: CASSRGTGLRNQPQHF. Written as DNA, the CDR3 is TGCGCCAGCAGCCGGGGGACAGGGCTTCGCAATCAGCCCCAGCATTTT.

The chain couples TRBV7-9 to TRBJ2-5; 7 bases are shared with TRBD2. CDR3 length equals 15 residues. V shed 5 bases, J shed 4 bases, and the junction held 10 bases outside the gene matches. Germline lookup yields CDR1 SEHNR and CDR2 FQNEAQ (reference sequence). CDR3 amino acids: CASSPSGGGRETQYF. The CDR3 DNA reads as TGTGCCAGCAGCCCCTCTGGGGGGGGGAGAGAGACCCAGTACTTC.

The J gene is TRBJ2-2, the V gene TRBV6-6; 7 bases agree with TRBD1. V was pared by 2 bases and J by 1 base, with 1 base of the junction left unmatched. The CDR3 sequence is 15 residues long. CDR1 is MNHNY, CDR2 SVGAGI, per germline (reference sequence). The CDR3 DNA reads TGTGCCAGCAGTTACCGGACAGGGAACACCGGGGAGCTGTTTTTT. This codes for CASSYRTGNTGELFF.

The CDR3 loop is CASSPGRTGRGEQYF. CDR3 nucleotide sequence: TGTGCCAGCTCACCCGGGCGGACTGGCCGGGGCGAGCAGTACTTC. The chain recombines TRBV18 with TRBJ2-7, with D maybe TRBD2 (5 bases). Germline CDR1 is KGHSH and CDR2 is LQKENI. The V end was cut by 3 bases, the J end by 6 bases, with 18 bases between. The CDR3 covers 15 residues.

This chain links TRBV5-1 with TRBJ1-2, with D unclear. Germline CDR1 reads SGHRS; CDR2 reads YFSETQ. V lost 5 bases, J lost 1 base, and 15 bases lay in between. The CDR3 extends over 15 amino acids. CDR3: CASSFDITINYGYTF. In nucleotides, the CDR3 is TGCGCCAGCAGTTTCGACATTACCATTAACTATGGCTACACCTTC. Using reference TRBV5-1 and TRBJ1-2 for the parts outside the CDR3, the full variable domain is KAGVTQTPRYLIKTRGQQVTLSCSPISGHRSVSWYQQTPGQGLQFLFEYFSETQRNKGNFPGRFSGRQFSNSRSEMNVSTLELGDSALYLCASSFDITINYGYTFGSGTRLTVV.

This chain links TRBV5-4 with TRBJ1-3, with D possibly being TRBD1 (6 bases). There are 14 residues in the CDR3. Germline CDR1 and CDR2: SGHNT and YYREEE (reference sequence). V was pared by 4 bases and J by 0 bases, with 8 bases between. CDR3 sequence reads: CASSRGGSGNTIYF. The DNA of the CDR3 is TGTGCCAGCAGCCGAGGGGGCTCTGGAAACACCATATATTTT.

The chain uses TRBV7-9 and TRBJ2-7; D might be TRBD1 (6 bases). Germline CDR1 reads SEHNR; CDR2 reads FQNEAQ (reference sequence). This CDR3 has 14 residues. The V and J ends lost 8 bases and 2 bases respectively, with 16 bases between them. The CDR3 DNA sequence: TGTGCCAGCGGGGGCGATGAGCCCCCCTACGAGCAGTACTTC. This sequence encodes CASGGDEPPYEQYF.

This chain uses TRBV19 with TRBJ1-1, with D uncertain. Trimming removed 8 bases from V and 6 bases from J, with 16 bases in between. Germline CDR1 reads LNHDA; CDR2 reads SQIVND (reference sequence). This CDR3 has 13 residues. DNA of the CDR3: TGTGCCAGTCGTGGCCCCGGGGTCGCTGAAGCTTTCTTT. It codes for CASRGPGVAEAFF.

The chain links TRBV3-1 (or the pseudogene TRBV3-2) to TRBJ2-5, with TRBD1 as a possible D gene (5 bases). This CDR3 contains 15 residues. V was pared by 2 bases and J by 0 bases, with 10 bases between. Germline-derived CDR1 and CDR2 are LGHDT and YNNKEL (reference sequence). The CDR3 sequence is CASSQMSGNQETQYF. The CDR3 DNA reads TGTGCCAGCAGCCAAATGTCAGGGAACCAAGAGACCCAGTACTTC.

The rearrangement uses TRBV19 and TRBJ1-6; 7 nucleotides match TRBD1. Trimming at V came to 6 bases and at J to 7 bases, leaving 9 bases not matched to a gene. The germline V gene has CDR1 LNHDA and CDR2 SQIVND (reference sequence). CDR3 length equals 15 residues. CDR3 DNA sequence: TGTGCCAGTAGGGATCGAGGGGGCCCGAATTCACCCCTCCACTTT. Translation: CASRDRGGPNSPLHF.

The chain combines TRBV7-9 with TRBJ1-2; tentatively, D is TRBD1 (6 bases). Germline V gene data show CDR1 as SEHNR and CDR2 as FQNEAQ (reference sequence). Trimming shortened V by 4 bases and J by 3 bases, and 15 bases separated the two germline ends. The CDR3 sequence is 15 residues long. CDR3 sequence (DNA): TGTGCCAGCAGCTCCGGGGGGGCAGGGCACTATGGCTACACCTTC. Translating gives CASSSGGAGHYGYTF.

J is TRBJ1-5 and V is TRBV27; TRBD1 is a possible D gene (5 bases). Trimming took off 2 bases at V and 7 bases at J, with 12 bases between the two ends. This CDR3 is built from 14 residues. CDR1 is MNHEY and CDR2 is SMNVEV in the germline V gene (reference sequence). CDR3 region: CASSLMSGHQPQHF. The CDR3 nucleotides read TGTGCCAGCAGTTTAATGTCAGGGCACCAGCCCCAGCATTTT.

The J gene is TRBJ1-2, the V gene TRBV5-5, with D unresolved. V lost 4 bases and J lost 5, with 12 bases in between. The germline V gene has CDR1 SGHKS and CDR2 YYEKEE (reference sequence). The CDR3 is 13 amino acids. The DNA for the CDR3 is TGTGCCAGCAGCAAGATGACTTCTTATGGCTACACCTTC. Protein product: CASSKMTSYGYTF.

This rearrangement joins TRBV7-9 to TRBJ2-7, with a tentative D call TRBD1 (6 bases). Germline CDR1 reads SEHNR; CDR2 reads FQNEAQ (reference sequence). The germline V and J ends were trimmed by 3 bases and 6 bases, with 18 bases remaining between them. This CDR3 region has 15 residues. The CDR3 coding sequence is TGTGCCAGCAGCTTGTCCTCAGGGGTGAAACGCGAGCAGTACTTC. Its protein product is CASSLSSGVKREQYF.

The chain uses TRBV4-1 and TRBJ2-7, with unresolved D. The V and J ends lost 6 bases and 6 bases respectively, with 12 bases between them. Germline assignment: CDR1 MGHRA and CDR2 YSYEKL. The CDR3 totals 12 residues. The CDR3 DNA follows: TGCGCCAGCAGTCTTTTAGGCGGCGAGCAGTACTTC. As protein: CASSLLGGEQYF.

The CDR3 sequence: CASSLLGGRMGQYF. DNA for the CDR3: TGTGCCAGCAGCCTGCTCGGGGGACGAATGGGGCAGTACTTC. The chain has TRBV7-2 and TRBJ2-7; D may be TRBD2 (6 bases). The CDR3 has 14 residues. CDR1 SGHTA and CDR2 FQGNSA come from the germline V gene. The V gene lost 5 bases and the J gene lost 9 bases, with 20 bases spanning the gap.

The chain links TRBV5-1 to TRBJ2-1, with 12 bases aligning to TRBD2. This CDR3 is 16 amino acids long. Looked up from germline, CDR1 is SGHRS and CDR2 is YFSETQ. V gave up 3 bases and J gave up 4 bases; unmatched junction bases: 5. The CDR3 region is CASSSWTSGMYNEQFF. The CDR3 region has the DNA TGCGCCAGCAGCTCCTGGACTAGCGGGATGTACAATGAGCAGTTCTTC.

This chain connects TRBV7-2 to TRBJ2-2, with 8 bases identical to TRBD2. Trimming cost V 4 bases and J 2 bases; bases outside gene matches: 6. The germline CDR1 and CDR2 sequences are SGHTA and FQGNSA. The CDR3 is 16 amino acids. The DNA for the CDR3 is TGTGCCAGCAGCTCCCCCGGACTAGCTAACACCGGGGAGCTGTTTTTT. It yields the protein CASSSPGLANTGELFF.

The V gene is TRBV28, the J gene TRBJ1-1; D gene uncertain. The CDR3 runs 15 residues. Germline CDR1 is MDHEN and CDR2 is SYDVKM. V gave up 3 bases and J gave up 1 base, with 12 bases separating them. The CDR3 sequence is CASSFLGSRNTEAFF. CDR3 DNA sequence: TGTGCCAGCAGTTTTCTAGGTTCCAGGAACACTGAAGCTTTCTTT. The full variable domain, its missing parts supplied by reference TRBV28 and TRBJ1-1, is DVKVTQSSRYLVKRTGEKVFLECVQDMDHENMFWYRQDPGLGLRLIYFSYDVKMKEKGDIPEGYSVSREKKERFSLILESASTNQTSMYLCASSFLGSRNTEAFFGQGTRLTVV.

The genes are TRBV4-3 and TRBJ2-1, with D maybe TRBD2 (5 bases). The germline gives CDR1 LGHNA, CDR2 YSLEER. The V end lost 0 bases, the J end lost 10 bases, and 10 bases lay between the germline ends. The length of the CDR3 is 13 residues. The CDR3 spells CASSQDWGAEQFF. CDR3 nucleotide sequence: TGCGCCAGCAGCCAAGATTGGGGAGCGGAGCAGTTCTTC.